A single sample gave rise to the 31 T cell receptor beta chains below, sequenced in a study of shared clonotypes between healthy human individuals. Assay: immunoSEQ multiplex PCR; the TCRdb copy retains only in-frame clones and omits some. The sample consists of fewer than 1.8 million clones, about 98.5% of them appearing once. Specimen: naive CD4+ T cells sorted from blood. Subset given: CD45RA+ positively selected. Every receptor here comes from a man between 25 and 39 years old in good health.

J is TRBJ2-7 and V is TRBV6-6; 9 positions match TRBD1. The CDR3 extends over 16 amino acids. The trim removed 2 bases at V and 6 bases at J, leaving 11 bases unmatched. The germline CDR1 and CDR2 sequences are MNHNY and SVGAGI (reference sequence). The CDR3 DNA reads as TGTGCCAGCAGTTACCCTCTGACAGGGGGTAGTGGCGAGCAGTACTTC. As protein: CASSYPLTGGSGEQYF.

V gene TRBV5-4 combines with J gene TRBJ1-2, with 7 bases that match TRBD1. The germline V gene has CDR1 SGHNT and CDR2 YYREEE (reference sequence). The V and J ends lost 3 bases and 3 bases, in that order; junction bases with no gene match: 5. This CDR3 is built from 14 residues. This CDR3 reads CASSSGTADYGYTF. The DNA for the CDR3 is TGTGCCAGCAGCTCCGGGACAGCAGACTATGGCTACACCTTC.

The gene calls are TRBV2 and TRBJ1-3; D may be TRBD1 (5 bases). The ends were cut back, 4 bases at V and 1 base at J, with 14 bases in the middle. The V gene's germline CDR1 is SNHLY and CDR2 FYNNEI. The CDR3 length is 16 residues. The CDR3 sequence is CASSVGQGRSGNTIYF. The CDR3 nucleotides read TGTGCCAGCAGTGTGGGGCAGGGACGGTCTGGAAACACCATATATTTT.

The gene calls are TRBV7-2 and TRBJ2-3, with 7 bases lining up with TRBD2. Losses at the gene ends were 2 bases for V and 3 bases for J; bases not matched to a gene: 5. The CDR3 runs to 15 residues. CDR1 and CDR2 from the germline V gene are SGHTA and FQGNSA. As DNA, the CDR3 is TGTGCCAGCAGCTTAAGCGGGACTACTACAGATACGCAGTATTTT. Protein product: CASSLSGTTTDTQYF.

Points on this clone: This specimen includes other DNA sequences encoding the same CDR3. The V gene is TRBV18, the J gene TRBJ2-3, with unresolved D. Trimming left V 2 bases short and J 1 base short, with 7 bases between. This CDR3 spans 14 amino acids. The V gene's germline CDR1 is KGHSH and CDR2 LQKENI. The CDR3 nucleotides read TGTGCCAGCTCACCAACCGGCGGCACAGATACGCAGTATTTT. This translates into CASSPTGGTDTQYF.

CDR3 DNA: TGCGCCAGCAGCCAACTGGGACAGGGGGTCCACGAGCAGTACTTC. It encodes CASSQLGQGVHEQYF. The V call is TRBV4-3, the J call TRBJ2-7, with 11 bases identical to TRBD1. The junction had 5 bases not matched to a gene; V was cut back by 2 bases and J by 5 bases. Germline-derived CDR1 and CDR2 are LGHNA and YSLEER. The CDR3 totals 15 residues.

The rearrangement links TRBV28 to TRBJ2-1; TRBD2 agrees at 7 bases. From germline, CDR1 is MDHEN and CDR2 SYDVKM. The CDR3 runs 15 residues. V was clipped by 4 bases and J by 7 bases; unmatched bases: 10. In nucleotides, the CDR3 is TGTGCCAGCAGTTATTCTGGCGGGAGTAAAAATGAGCAGTTCTTC. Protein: CASSYSGGSKNEQFF.

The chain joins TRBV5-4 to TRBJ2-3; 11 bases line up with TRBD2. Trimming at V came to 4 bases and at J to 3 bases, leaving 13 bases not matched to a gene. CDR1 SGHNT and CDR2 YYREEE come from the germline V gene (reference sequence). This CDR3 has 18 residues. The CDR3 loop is CASSELAGAELGTDTQYF. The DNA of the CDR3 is TGTGCCAGCAGCGAACTAGCGGGAGCGGAGCTGGGAACAGATACGCAGTATTTT.

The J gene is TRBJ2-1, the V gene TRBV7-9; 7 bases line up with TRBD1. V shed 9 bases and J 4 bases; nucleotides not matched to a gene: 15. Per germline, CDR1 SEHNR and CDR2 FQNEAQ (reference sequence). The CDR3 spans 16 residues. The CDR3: CASPGQIMGTYNEQFF. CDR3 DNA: TGTGCCAGTCCGGGACAGATTATGGGGACATACAATGAGCAGTTCTTC.

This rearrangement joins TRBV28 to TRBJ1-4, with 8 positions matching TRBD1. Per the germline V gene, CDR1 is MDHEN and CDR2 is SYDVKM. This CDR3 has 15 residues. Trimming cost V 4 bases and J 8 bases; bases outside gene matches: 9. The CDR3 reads CASSSPTGGKEKLFF. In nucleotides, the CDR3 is TGTGCCAGCAGTTCACCTACAGGGGGAAAGGAAAAACTGTTTTTT.

DNA for the CDR3: TGTGCCAGCAGTTTCACAGGGGCCCTTAATCGTGGCTACACCTTC. This translates into CASSFTGALNRGYTF. V usage is TRBV28 and J usage is TRBJ1-2, with 7 bases fitting TRBD1. The CDR3 is 15 amino acids. Germline V CDR1 and CDR2: MDHEN, SYDVKM. Losses at the gene ends were 3 bases for V and 7 bases for J; bases not matched to a gene: 11.

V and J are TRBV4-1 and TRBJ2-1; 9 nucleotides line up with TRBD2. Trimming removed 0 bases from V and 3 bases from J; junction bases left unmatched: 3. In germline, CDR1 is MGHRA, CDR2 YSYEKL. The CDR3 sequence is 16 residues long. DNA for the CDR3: TGCGCCAGCAGCCAAGAACTAGCGGGCTTCTACAATGAGCAGTTCTTC. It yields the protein CASSQELAGFYNEQFF.

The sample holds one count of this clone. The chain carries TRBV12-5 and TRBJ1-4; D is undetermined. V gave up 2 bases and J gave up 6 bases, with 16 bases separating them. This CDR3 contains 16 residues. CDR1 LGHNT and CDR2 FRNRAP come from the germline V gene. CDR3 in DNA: TGTGCTAGTGGTTTGTTAGACCGGCAGTATCATGAAAAACTGTTTTTT. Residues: CASGLLDRQYHEKLFF.

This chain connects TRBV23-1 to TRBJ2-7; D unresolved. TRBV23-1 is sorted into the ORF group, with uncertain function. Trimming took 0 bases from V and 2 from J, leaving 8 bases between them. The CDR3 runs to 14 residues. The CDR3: CASSQSGAPYEQYF. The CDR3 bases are TGCGCCAGCAGTCAATCGGGTGCCCCCTACGAGCAGTACTTC.

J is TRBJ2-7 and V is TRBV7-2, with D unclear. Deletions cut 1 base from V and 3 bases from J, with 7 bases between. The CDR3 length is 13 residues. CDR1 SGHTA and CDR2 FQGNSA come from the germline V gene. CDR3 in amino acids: CASSLGSHYEQYF. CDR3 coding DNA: TGTGCCAGCAGCTTAGGGAGCCACTACGAGCAGTACTTC.

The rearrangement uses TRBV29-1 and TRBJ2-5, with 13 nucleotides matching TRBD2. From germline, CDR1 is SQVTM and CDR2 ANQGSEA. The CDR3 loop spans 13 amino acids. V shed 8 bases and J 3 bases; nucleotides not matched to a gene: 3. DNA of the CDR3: TGCAGCACCGGACTAGCGGGAGAAGAGACCCAGTACTTC. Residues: CSTGLAGEETQYF. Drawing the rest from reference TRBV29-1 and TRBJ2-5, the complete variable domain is SAVISQKPSRDICQRGTSLTIQCQVDSQVTMMFWYRQQPGQSLTLIATANQGSEATYESGFVIDKFPISRPNLTFSTLTVSNMSPEDSSIYLCSTGLAGEETQYFGPGTRLLVL.

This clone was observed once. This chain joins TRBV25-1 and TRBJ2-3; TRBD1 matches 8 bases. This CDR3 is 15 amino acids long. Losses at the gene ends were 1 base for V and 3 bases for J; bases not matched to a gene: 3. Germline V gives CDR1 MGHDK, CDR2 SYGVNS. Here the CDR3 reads CASSEFTGGTDTQYF. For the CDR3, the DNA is TGTGCCAGCAGTGAATTCACAGGGGGAACAGATACGCAGTATTTT.

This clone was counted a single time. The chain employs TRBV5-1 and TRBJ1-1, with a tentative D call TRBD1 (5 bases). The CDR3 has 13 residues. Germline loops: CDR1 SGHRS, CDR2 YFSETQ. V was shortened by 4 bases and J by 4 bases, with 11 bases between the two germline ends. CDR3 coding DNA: TGCGCCAGCAGCCGGGACTGGGGCACTGAAGCTTTCTTT. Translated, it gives CASSRDWGTEAFF. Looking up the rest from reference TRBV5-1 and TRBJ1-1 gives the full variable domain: KAGVTQTPRYLIKTRGQQVTLSCSPISGHRSVSWYQQTPGQGLQFLFEYFSETQRNKGNFPGRFSGRQFSNSRSEMNVSTLELGDSALYLCASSRDWGTEAFFGQGTRLTVV.

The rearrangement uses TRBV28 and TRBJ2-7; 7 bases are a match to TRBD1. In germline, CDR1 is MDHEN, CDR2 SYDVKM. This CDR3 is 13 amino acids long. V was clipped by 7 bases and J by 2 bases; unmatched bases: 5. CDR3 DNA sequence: TGTGCCAGCAAACAGGGGAGTCCCTACGAGCAGTACTTC. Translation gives CASKQGSPYEQYF.

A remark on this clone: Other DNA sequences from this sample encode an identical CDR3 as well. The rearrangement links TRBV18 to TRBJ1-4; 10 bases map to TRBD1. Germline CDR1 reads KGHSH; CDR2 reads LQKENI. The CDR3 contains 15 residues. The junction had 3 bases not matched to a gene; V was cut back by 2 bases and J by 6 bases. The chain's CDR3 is CASSPRTGGDEKLFF. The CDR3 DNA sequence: TGTGCCAGCTCACCAAGGACAGGGGGGGATGAAAAACTGTTTTTT. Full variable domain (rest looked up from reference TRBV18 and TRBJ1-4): NAGVMQNPRHLVRRRGQEARLRCSPMKGHSHVYWYRQLPEEGLKFMVYLQKENIIDESGMPKERFSAEFPKEGPSILRIQQVVRGDSAAYFCASSPRTGGDEKLFFGSGTQLSVL.

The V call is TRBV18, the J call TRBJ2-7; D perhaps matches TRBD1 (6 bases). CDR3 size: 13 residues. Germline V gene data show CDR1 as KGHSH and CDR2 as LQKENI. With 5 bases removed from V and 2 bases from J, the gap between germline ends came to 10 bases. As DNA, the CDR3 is TGTGCCAGCTCAACTGGACAGACCTACGAGCAGTACTTC. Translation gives CASSTGQTYEQYF. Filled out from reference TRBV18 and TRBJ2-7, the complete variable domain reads NAGVMQNPRHLVRRRGQEARLRCSPMKGHSHVYWYRQLPEEGLKFMVYLQKENIIDESGMPKERFSAEFPKEGPSILRIQQVVRGDSAAYFCASSTGQTYEQYFGPGTRLTVT.

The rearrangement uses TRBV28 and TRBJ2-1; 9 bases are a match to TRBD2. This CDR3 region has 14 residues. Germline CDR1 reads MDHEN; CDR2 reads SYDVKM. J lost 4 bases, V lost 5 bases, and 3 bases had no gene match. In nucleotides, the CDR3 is TGTGCCAGCAGTGTGACTAGCGGTTACAATGAGCAGTTCTTC. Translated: CASSVTSGYNEQFF.

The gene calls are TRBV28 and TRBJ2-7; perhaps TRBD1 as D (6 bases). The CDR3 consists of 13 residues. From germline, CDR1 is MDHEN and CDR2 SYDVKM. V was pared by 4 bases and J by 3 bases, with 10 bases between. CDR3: CASSSDSNYEQYF. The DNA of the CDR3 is TGTGCCAGCAGTTCGGACAGTAACTACGAGCAGTACTTC.

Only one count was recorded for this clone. The CDR3 coding sequence is TGTGCCAGCAGACGACCGGGACAGAGAACGAGCTCCTACAATGAGCAGTTCTTC. Its translation: CASRRPGQRTSSYNEQFF. The V and J genes are TRBV11-2 and TRBJ2-1; 7 bases align to TRBD1. From germline, CDR1 is SGHAT and CDR2 FQNNGV. The CDR3 sequence is 18 residues long. With V trimmed by 6 bases and J by 0 bases, 14 bases remained unmatched.

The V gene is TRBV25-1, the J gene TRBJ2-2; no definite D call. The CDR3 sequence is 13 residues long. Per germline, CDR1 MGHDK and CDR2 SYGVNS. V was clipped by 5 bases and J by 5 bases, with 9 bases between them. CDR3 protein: CASSWGPTGELFF. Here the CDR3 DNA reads TGTGCCAGCAGTTGGGGTCCTACCGGGGAGCTGTTTTTT.

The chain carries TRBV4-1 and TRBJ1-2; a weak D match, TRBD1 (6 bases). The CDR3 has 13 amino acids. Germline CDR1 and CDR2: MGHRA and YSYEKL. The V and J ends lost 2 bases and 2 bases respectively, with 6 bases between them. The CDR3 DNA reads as TGCGCCAGCAGCCAAACAGGGAACTATGGCTACACCTTC. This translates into CASSQTGNYGYTF.

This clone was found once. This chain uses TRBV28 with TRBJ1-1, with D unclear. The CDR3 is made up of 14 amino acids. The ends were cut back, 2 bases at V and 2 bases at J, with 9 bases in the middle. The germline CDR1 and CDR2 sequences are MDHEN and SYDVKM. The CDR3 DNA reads TGTGCCAGCAGTTTAAGCGACCCAAACACTGAAGCTTTCTTT. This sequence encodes CASSLSDPNTEAFF.

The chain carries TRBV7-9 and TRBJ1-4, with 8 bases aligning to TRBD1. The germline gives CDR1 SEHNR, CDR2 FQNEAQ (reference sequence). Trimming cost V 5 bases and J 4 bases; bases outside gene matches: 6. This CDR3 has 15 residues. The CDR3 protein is CASSPGGGGNEKLFF. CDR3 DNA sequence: TGTGCCAGCAGCCCAGGGGGCGGGGGTAATGAAAAACTGTTTTTT.

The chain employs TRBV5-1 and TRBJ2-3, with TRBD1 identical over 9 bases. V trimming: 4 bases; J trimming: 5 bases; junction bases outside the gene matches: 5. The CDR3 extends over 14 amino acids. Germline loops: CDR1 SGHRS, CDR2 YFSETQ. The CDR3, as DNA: TGCGCCAGCAGCCTTCCGACAGGGGGAGATACGCAGTATTTT. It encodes CASSLPTGGDTQYF.

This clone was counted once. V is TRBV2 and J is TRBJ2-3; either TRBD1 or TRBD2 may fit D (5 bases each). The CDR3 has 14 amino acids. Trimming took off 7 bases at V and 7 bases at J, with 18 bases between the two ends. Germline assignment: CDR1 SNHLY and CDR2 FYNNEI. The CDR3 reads CASIWDGHLNTQYF. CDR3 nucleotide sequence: TGTGCCAGCATCTGGGACGGACACTTGAATACGCAGTATTTT.

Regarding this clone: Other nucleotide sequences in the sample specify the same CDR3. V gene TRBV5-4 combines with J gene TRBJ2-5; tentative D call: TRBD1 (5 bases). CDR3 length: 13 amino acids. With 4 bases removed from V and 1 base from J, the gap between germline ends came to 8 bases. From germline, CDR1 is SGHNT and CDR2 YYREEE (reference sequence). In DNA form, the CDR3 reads TGTGCCAGCAGCCTGGACACCCAAGAGACCCAGTACTTC. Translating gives CASSLDTQETQYF.